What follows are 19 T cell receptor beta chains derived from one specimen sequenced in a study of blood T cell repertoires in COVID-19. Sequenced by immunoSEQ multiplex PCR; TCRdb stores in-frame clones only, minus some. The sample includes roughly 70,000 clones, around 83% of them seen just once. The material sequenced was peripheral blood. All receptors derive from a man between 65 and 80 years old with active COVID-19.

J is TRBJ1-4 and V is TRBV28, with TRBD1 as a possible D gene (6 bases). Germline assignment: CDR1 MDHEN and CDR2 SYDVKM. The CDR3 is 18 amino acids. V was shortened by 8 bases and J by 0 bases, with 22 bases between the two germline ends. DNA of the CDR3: TGTGCCAGCCCCCCCCGGACAGCCCCCGTGCCAACTAATGAAAAACTGTTTTTT. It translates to CASPPRTAPVPTNEKLFF.

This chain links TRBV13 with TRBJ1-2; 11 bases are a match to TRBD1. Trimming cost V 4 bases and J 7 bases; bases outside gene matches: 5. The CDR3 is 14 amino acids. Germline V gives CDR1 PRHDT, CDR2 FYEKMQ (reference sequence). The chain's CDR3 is CASSWDRGETGYTF. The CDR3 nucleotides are TGTGCCAGCAGCTGGGACAGGGGGGAGACTGGCTACACCTTC.

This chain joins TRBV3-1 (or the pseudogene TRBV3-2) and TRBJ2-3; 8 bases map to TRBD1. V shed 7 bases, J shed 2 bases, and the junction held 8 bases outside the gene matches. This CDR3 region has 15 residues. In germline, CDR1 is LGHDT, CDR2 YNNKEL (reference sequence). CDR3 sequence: CASTLGQAPTDTQYF. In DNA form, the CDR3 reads TGTGCCAGCACGCTGGGACAGGCCCCCACAGATACGCAGTATTTT.

CDR3 amino acids: CASSILGTSGRAGNEQFF. As DNA, the CDR3 is TGTGCCAGTAGTATATTGGGAACTAGCGGGAGGGCCGGTAATGAGCAGTTCTTC. The chain combines TRBV19 with TRBJ2-1; TRBD2 matches at 13 bases. CDR1 LNHDA and CDR2 SQIVND come from the germline V gene (reference sequence). This CDR3 is built from 18 residues. The V gene end was trimmed by 2 bases and the J gene end by 7 bases; junction bases not matched to a gene: 11.

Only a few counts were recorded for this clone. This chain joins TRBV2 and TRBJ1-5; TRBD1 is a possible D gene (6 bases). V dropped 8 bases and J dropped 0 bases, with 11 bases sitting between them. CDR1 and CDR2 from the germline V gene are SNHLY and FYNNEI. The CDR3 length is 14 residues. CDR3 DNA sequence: TGTGCCAGCCTGGACAGCCATAGCAATCAGCCCCAGCATTTT. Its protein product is CASLDSHSNQPQHF.

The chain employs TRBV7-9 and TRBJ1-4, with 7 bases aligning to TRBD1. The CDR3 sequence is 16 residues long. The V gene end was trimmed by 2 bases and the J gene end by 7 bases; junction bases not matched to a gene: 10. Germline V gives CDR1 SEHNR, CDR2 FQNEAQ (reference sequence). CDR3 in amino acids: CASSLTPTGLGEKLFF. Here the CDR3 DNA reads TGTGCCAGCAGCTTAACCCCGACAGGGTTGGGTGAAAAACTGTTTTTT.

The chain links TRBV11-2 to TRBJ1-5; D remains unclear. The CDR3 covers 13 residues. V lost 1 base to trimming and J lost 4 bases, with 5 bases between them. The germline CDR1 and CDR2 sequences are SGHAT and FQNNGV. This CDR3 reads CASSLGRNQPQHF. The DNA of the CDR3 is TGTGCCAGCAGCTTAGGGCGGAATCAGCCCCAGCATTTT.

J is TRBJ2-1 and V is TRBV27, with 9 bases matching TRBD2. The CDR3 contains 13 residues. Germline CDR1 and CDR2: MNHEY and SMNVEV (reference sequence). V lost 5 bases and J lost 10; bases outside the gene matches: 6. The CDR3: CASSPGLAGEQFF. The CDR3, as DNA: TGTGCCAGCAGTCCGGGACTAGCTGGGGAGCAGTTCTTC.

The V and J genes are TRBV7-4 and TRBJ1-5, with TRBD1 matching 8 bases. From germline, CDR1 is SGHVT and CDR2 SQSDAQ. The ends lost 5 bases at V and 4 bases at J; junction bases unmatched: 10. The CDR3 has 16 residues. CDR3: CASSPRPDRGNQPQHF. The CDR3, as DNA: TGTGCCAGCAGCCCACGGCCCGACAGGGGTAATCAGCCCCAGCATTTT.

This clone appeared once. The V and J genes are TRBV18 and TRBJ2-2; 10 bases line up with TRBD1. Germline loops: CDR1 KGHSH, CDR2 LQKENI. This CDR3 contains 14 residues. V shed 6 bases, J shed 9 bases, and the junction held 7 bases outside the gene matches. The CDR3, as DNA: TGTGCCAGCTCCCCGGGGACAGGGGATCGGGAGCTGTTTTTT. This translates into CASSPGTGDRELFF.

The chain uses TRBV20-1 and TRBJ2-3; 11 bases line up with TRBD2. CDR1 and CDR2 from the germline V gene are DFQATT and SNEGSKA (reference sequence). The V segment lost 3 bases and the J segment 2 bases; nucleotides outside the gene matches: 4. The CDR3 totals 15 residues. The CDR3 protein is CSASGTSGSTDTQYF. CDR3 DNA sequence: TGCAGTGCTAGTGGGACTAGCGGCTCCACAGATACGCAGTATTTT.

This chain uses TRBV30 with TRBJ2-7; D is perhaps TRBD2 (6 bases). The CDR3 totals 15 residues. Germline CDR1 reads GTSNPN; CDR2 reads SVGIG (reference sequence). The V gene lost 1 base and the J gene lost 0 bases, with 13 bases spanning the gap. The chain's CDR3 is CAWSEWRGSSYEQYF. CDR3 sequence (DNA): TGTGCCTGGAGTGAGTGGCGGGGAAGCTCCTACGAGCAGTACTTC.

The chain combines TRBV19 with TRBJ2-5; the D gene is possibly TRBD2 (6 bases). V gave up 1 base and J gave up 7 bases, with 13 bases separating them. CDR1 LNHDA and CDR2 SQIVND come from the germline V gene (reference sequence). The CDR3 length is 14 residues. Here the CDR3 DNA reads TGTGCCAGTAGTATAGGTGGGGTCGGGGGGACCCAGTACTTC. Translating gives CASSIGGVGGTQYF.

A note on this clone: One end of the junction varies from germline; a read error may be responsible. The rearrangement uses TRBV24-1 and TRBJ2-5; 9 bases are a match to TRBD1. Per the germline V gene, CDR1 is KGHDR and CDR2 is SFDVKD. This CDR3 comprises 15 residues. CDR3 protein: CATSDPTGGQQTQYF. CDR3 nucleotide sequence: TGTGCCACCAGTGATCCAACAGGGGGCCAACAGACCCAGTACTTC.

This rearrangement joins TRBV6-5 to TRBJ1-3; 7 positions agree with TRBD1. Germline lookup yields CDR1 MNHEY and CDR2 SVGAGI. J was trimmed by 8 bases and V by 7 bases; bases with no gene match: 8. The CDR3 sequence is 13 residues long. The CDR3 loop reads CASTRGSRDTIYF. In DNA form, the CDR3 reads TGTGCCAGCACCAGGGGGTCGCGGGACACCATATATTTT.

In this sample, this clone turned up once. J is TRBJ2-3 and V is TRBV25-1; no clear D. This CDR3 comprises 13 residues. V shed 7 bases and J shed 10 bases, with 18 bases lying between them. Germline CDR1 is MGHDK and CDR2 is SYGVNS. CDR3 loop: CASTRDASHAQYF. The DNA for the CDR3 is TGTGCCAGCACCCGTGATGCGTCCCATGCGCAGTATTTT.

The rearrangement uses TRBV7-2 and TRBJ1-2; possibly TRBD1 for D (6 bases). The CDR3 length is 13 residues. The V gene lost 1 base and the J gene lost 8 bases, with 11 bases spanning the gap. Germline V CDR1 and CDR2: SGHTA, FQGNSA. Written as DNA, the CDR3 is TGTGCCAGCAGCTTAGTAGGGGGTAGGGGCTACACCTTC. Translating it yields CASSLVGGRGYTF. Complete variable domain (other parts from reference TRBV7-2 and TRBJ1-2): GAGVSQSPSNKVTEKGKDVELRCDPISGHTALYWYRQSLGQGLEFLIYFQGNSAPDKSGLPSDRFSAERTGGSVSTLTIQRTQQEDSAVYLCASSLVGGRGYTFGSGTRLTVV.

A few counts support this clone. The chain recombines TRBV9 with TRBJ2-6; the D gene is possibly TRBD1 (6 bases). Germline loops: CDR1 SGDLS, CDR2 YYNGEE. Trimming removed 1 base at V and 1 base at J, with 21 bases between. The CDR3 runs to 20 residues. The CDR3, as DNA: TGTGCCAGCAGCGTAAGGGACCGATACTCGGGGACATCTGGGGCCAACGTCCTGACTTTC. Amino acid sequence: CASSVRDRYSGTSGANVLTF. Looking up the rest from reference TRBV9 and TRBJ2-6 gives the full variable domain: DSGVTQTPKHLITATGQRVTLRCSPRSGDLSVYWYQQSLDQGLQFLIQYYNGEERAKGNILERFSAQQFPDLHSELNLSSLELGDSALYFCASSVRDRYSGTSGANVLTFGAGSRLTVL.

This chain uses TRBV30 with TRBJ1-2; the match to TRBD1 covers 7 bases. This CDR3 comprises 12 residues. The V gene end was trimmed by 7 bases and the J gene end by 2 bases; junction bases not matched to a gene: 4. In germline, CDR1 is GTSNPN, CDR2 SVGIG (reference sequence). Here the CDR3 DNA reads TGTGCCTACCCGGGACAGAACTATGGCTACACCTTC. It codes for CAYPGQNYGYTF.